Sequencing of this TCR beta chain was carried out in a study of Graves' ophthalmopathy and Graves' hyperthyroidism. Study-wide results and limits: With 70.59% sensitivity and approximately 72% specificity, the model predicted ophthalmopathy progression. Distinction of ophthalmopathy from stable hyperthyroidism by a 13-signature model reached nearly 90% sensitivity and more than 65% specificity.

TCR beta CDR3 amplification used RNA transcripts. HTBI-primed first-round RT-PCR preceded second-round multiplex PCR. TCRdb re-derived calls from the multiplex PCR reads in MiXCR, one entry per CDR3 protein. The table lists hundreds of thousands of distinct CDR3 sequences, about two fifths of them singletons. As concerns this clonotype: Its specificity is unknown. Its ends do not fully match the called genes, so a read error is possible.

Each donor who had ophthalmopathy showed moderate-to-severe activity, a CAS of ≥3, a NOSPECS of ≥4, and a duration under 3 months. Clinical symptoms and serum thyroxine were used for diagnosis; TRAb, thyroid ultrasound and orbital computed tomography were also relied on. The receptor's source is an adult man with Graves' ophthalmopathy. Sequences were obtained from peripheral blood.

CDR3 in amino acids: CASSQVRESGLGYEQYF. Written as DNA, the CDR3 is TGCGCCAGCAGCCAAGTAAGAGAGTCAGGGTTGGGGTACGAGCAGTACTTC. This chain connects TRBV7-9 to TRBJ2-7, with a tentative D call TRBD1 (5 bases). The CDR3 length is 17 residues. In germline, CDR1 is SEHNR, CDR2 FQNEAQ (reference sequence).